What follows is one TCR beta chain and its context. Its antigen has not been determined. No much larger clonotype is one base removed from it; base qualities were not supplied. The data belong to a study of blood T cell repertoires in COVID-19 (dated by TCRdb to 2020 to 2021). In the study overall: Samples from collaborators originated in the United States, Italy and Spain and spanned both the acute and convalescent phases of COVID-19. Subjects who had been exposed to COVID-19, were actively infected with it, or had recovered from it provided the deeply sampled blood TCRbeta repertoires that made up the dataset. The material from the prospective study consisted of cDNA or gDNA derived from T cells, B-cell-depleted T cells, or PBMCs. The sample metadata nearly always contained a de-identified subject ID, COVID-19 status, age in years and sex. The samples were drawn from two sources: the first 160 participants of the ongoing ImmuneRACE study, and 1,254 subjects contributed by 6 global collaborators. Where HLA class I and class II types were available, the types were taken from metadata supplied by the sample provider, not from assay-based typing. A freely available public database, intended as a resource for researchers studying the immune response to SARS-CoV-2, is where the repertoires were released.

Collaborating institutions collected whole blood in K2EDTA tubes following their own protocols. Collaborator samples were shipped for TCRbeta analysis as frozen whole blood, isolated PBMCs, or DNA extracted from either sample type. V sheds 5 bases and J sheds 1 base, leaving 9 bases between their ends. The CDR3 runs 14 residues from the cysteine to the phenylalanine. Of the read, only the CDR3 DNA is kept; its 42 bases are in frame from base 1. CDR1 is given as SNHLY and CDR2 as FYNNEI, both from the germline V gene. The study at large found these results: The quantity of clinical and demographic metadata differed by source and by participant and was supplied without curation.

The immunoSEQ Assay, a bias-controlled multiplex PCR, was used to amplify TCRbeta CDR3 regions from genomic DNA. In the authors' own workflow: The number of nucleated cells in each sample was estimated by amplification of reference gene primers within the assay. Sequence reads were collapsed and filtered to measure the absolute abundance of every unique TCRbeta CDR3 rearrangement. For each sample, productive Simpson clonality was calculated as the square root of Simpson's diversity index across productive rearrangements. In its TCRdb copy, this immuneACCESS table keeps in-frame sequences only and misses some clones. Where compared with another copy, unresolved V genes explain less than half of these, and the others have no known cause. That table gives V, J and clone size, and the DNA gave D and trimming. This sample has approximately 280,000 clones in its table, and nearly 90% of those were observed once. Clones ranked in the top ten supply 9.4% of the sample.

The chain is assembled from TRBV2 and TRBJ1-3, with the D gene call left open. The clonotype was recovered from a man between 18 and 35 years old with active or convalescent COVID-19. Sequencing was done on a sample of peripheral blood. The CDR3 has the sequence CASSLAPSGNTIYF. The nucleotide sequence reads TGTGCCAGCAGTCTGGCCCCTTCTGGAAACACCATATATTTT.